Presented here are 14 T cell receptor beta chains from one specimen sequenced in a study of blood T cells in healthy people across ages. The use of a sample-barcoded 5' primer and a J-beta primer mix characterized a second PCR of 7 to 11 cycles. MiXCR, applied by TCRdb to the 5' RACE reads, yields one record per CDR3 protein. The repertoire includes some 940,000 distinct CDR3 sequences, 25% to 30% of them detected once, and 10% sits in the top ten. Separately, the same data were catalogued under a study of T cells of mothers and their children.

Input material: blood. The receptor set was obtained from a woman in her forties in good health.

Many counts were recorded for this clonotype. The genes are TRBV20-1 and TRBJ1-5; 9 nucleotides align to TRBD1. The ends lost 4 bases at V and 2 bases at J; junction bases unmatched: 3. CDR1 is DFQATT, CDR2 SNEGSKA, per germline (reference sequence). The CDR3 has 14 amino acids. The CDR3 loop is CSAMTGGRNQPQHF. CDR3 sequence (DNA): TGCAGTGCTATGACAGGGGGGCGCAATCAGCCCCAGCATTTT.

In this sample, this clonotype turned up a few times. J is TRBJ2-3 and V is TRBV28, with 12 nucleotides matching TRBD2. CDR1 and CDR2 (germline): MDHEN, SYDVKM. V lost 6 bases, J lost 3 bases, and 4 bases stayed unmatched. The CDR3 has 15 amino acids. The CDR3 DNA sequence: TGTGCCAGCAGGCGACTAGCGGGGGTAACAGATACGCAGTATTTT. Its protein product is CASRRLAGVTDTQYF.

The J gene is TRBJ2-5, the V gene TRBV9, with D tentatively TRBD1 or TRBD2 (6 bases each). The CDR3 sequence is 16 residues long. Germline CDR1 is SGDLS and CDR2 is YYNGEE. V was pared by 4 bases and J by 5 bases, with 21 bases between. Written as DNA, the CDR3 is TGTGCCAGCAGCATAACCCGGGGGCACCCACGGGAGACCCAGTACTTC. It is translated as CASSITRGHPRETQYF.

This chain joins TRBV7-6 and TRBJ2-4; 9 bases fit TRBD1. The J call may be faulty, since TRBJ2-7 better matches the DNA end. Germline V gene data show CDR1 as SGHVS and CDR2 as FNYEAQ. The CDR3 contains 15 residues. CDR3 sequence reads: CASSLGGTGPFEQYF. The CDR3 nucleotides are TGTGCCAGCAGCTTAGGGGGGACAGGGCCTTTCGAGCAGTACTTC.

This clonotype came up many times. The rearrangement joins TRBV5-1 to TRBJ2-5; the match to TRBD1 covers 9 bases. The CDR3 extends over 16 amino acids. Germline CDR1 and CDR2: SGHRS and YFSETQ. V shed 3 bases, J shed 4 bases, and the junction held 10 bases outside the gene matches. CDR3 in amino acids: CASSYRQGELRETQYF. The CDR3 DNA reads TGCGCCAGCAGCTACAGACAGGGGGAGTTGCGAGAGACCCAGTACTTC.

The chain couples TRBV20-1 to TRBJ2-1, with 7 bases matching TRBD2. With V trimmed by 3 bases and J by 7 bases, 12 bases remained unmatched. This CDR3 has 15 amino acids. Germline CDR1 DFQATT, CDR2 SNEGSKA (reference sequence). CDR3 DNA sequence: TGCAGTGCTAGCCTCCCGAGCGGGGCCGGGAATGAGCAGTTCTTC. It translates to CSASLPSGAGNEQFF.

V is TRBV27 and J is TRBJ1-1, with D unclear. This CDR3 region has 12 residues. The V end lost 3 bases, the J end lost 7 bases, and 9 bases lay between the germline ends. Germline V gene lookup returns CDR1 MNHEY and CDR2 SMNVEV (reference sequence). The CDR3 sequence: CASSFLGREAFF. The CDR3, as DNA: TGTGCCAGCAGTTTCCTCGGCCGTGAAGCTTTCTTT.

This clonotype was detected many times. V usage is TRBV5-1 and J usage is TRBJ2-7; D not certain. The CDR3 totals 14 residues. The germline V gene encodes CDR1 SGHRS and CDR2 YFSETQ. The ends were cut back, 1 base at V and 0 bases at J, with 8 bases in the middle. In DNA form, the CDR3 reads TGCGCCAGCAGCTTGATTGTTAGCTCCTACGAGCAGTACTTC. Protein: CASSLIVSSYEQYF. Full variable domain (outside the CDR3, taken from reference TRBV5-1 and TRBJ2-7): KAGVTQTPRYLIKTRGQQVTLSCSPISGHRSVSWYQQTPGQGLQFLFEYFSETQRNKGNFPGRFSGRQFSNSRSEMNVSTLELGDSALYLCASSLIVSSYEQYFGPGTRLTVT.

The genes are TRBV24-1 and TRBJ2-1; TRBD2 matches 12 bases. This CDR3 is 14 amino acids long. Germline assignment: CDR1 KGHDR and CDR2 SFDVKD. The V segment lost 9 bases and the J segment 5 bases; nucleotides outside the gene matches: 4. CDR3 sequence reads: CATQTSGRHNEQFF. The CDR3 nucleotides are TGTGCCACCCAGACTAGCGGGAGACACAATGAGCAGTTCTTC.

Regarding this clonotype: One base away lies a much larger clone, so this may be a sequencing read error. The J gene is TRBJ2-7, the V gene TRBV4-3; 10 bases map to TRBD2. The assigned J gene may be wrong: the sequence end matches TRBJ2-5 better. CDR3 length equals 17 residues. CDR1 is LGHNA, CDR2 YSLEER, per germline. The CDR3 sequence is CASGQDPSGGAGRTQYF. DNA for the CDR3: TGCGCCAGCGGCCAAGATCCCAGCGGGGGGGCCGGTCGGACCCAGTACTTC.

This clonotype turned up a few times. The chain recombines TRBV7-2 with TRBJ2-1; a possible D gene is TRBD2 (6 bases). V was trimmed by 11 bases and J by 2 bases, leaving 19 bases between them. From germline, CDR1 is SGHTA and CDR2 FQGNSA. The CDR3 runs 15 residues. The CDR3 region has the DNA TGTGCCGGCGCTGAGCGGGCCAGCCCCTACAATGAGCAGTTCTTC. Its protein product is CAGAERASPYNEQFF.

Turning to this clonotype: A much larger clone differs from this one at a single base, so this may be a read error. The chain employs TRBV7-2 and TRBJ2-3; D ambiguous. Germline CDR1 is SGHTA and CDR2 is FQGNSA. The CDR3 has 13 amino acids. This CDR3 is CACSLDQWDTQYF. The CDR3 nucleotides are TGTGCCTGCAGCTTAGACCAATGGGATACGCAGTATTTT.

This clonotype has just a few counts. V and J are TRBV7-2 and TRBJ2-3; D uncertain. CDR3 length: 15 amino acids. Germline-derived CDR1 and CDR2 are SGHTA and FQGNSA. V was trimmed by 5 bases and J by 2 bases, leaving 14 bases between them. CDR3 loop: CASSPWNRLTDTQYF. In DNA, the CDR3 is TGTGCCAGCAGCCCTTGGAACCGCCTCACAGATACGCAGTATTTT.

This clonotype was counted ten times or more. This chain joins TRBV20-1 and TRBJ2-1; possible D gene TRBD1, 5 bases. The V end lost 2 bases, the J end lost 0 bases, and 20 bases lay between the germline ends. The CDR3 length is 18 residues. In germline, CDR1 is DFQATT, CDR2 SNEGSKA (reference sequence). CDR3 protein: CSARYALVGLISYNEQFF. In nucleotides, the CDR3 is TGCAGTGCTAGATACGCGCTTGTGGGGCTTATCTCCTACAATGAGCAGTTCTTC.